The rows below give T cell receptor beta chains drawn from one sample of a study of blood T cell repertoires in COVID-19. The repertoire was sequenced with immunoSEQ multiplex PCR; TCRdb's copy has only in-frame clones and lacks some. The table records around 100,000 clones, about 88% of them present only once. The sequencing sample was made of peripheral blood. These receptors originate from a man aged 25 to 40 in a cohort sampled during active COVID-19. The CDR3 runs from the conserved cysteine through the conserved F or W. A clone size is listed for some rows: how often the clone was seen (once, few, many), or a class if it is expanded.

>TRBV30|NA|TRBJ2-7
CAWRRTPSYEQYF
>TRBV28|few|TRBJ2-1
CASSAGTSEINEQFF
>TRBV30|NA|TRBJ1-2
CARSDNYGYTF
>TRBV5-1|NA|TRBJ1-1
CASSLQGGGNTEAFF
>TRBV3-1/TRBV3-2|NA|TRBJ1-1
CASSPGTQRYTEAFF
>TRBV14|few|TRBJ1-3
CASSQGSGNTIYF
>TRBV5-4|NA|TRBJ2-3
CASSLARQQRTDTQYF
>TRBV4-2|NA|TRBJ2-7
CASSQDLTQGLEQYF
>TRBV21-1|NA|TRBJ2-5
CASSEPGLAGTQETQYF
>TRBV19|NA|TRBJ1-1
CASSQHRDSTKNTEAFF
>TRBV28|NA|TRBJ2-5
CASRPRGNGETQYF
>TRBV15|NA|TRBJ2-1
CATSRGSGSYNEQFF
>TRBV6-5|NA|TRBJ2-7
CASSYLAGGSYEQYF
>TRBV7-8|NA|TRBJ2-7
CASSSGGRSYEQYF
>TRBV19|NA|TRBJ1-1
CASSKDREAVEAFF
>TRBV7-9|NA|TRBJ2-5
CASSLGSGGETQYF
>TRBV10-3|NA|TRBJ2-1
CAISELTGGPNEQFF
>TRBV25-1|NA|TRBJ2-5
CASSDRVWGEETQYF
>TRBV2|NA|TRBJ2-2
CASRNDRDVNTGELFF
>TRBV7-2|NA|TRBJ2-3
CASSISPADTQYF
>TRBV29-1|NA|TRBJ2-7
CSAGQGYEQYF
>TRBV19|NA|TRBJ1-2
CASSPGGAGGYTF
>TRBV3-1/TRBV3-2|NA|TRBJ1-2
CASSQANNYGYTF
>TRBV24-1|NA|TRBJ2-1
CATRPAGGRNNEQFF
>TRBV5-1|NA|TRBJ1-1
CASSAGVNTEAFF
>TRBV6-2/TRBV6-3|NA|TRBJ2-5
CASSYSNLRGTQETQYF
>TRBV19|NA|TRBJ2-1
CASSIGGTSGSSYNEQFF
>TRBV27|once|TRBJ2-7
CASSSLQTPNYEQYF
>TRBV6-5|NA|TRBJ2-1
CASSPGQAYNEQFF
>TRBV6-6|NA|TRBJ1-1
CASSYGTGATKMAFF
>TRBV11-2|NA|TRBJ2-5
CASSRGQGETQYF
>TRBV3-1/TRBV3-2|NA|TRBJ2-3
CASSQETSGGARGTQYF
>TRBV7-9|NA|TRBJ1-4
CASSLGGQANEKLFF
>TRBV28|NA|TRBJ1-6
CASSLPGGASYNSPLHF
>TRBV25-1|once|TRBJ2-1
CASSEPGSSYNEQFF
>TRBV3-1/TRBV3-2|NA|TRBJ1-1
CASSQRGRGGTEAFF
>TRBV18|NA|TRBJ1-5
CASSPPNQPQHF
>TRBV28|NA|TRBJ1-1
CASNAGGQEGNTEAFF
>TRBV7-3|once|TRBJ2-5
CASSILAGGIETQYF
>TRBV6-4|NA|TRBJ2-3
CASSDEADTQYF
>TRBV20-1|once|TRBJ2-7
CSAWTGTEQYF
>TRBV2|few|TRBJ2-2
CASSSTGQGPNGELFF
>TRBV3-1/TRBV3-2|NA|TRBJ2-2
CASSQVDKYTGELFF
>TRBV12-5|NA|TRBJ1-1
CASGLTRGPGHTEAFF
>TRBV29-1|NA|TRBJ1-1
CSVRKGRNTEAFF
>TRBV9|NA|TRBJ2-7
CASSPRQRAGVNEQYF
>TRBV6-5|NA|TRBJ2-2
CASSLAGPVLVGELFF
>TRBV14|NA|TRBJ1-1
CASSQRTRNTEAFF
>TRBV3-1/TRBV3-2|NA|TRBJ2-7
CASSPSTSGFHEQYF
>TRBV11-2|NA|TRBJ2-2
CASSPLLGQGAGELFF
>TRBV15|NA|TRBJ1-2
CATSRDHSANYGYTF
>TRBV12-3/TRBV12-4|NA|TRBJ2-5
CASSFKETQYF
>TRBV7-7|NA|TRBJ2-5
CASSLGAQETQYF
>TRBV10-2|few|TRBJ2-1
CASSEASSYNEQFF
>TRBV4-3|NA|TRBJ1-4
CASSQEVGGLTVQSEKLFF
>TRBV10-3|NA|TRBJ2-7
CATRDTSYEQYF
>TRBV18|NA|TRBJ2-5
CASSGGTQETQYF
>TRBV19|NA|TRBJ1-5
CASRGSGGRQPQHF
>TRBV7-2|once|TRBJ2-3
CASSLRGGLDTQYF
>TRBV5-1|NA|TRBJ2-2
CASSLVPSGQQNTGELFF